These 28 T cell receptor beta chains came from one sample sequenced in a study of tumor and adjacent non-tumor tissue in lung cancer. A modified ARM-PCR protocol with three rounds of nested PCR amplified TCRbeta. TCRdb used MiXCR to reprocess the multiplex PCR reads, holding one entry per CDR3 protein. This sample has approximately 90,000 distinct CDR3 sequences, with under 80% found just once. No cell sorting was done before RNA was extracted from the tissue. More than 3 cm separated this lung sample from the edge of the tumor. Sequenced input: distant non-tumor lung tissue. These receptor sequences come from a woman aged 45 to 65 with non-small cell lung cancer.

This clonotype was observed a single time. The CDR3 ends on some other residue instead of the conserved phenylalanine or tryptophan, so this is likely a read error. This chain links TRBV11-2 with TRBJ2-7; 7 bases map to TRBD1. The CDR3 consists of 14 residues. The V and J ends lost 1 base and 4 bases, in that order; junction bases with no gene match: 4. Germline lookup yields CDR1 SGHAT and CDR2 FQNNGV. CDR3 sequence (DNA): TGTGCCAGCAGCTTAGTTAGGGACAGTTACGAGCAGTACAAC. As protein: CASSLVRDSYEQYN.

This clonotype was picked up a small number of times. Being one base from a much bigger clone, this may be a read error. CDR3 protein: CANSLVGTVNSPLHF. The CDR3 nucleotides read TGCGCCAACAGCTTGGTCGGGACGGTAAATTCACCCCTCCACTTT. The genes are TRBV5-1 and TRBJ1-6, with D tentatively TRBD1 (5 bases). This CDR3 comprises 15 residues. Germline V gene sequence: CDR1 SGHRS, CDR2 YFSETQ.

Relative to its sample, this clonotype is medium-sized. This chain connects TRBV6-5 to TRBJ1-1; unclear D gene. Trimming cost V 4 bases and J 1 base, with 13 bases left between them. CDR3 length: 15 residues. The germline gives CDR1 MNHEY, CDR2 SVGAGI. CDR3 bases: TGTGCCAGCAGTTTGGACGGCCGAACGAACACTGAAGCTTTCTTT. Its translation: CASSLDGRTNTEAFF.

V usage is TRBV6-5 and J usage is TRBJ1-4; D call uncertain. This CDR3 is 14 amino acids long. In germline, CDR1 is MNHEY, CDR2 SVGAGI. V was pared by 6 bases and J by 15 bases, with 23 bases between. The CDR3 loop is CASSGSATNENLFF. CDR3 coding DNA: TGTGCCAGCAGCGGGTCTGCAACTAATGAAAATTTGTTTTTT.

On this clonotype itself: The conserved phenylalanine or tryptophan is not found at the CDR3 terminus, so this likely reflects a read error. The chain recombines TRBV7-8 with TRBJ1-6; TRBD1 might be the D (5 bases). Germline V CDR1 and CDR2: SGHVS, FQNEAQ. The CDR3 length is 12 residues. V was shortened by 5 bases and J by 14 bases, with 13 bases between the two germline ends. This CDR3 reads CASSPGTPTLHI. DNA for the CDR3: TGTGCCAGCAGCCCTGGGACCCCAACCCTCCACATT.

This clonotype appeared a few times. One junction end disagrees with the germline gene, perhaps due to a read error. This chain links TRBV6-5 with TRBJ2-2; 8 nucleotides agree with TRBD2. The CDR3 totals 16 residues. From germline, CDR1 is MNHEY and CDR2 SVGAGI. The CDR3 sequence is CVSSQPIGRGTGELFF. Written as DNA, the CDR3 is TGTGTCAGCAGTCAGCCTATCGGGAGGGGCACCGGGGAGTTGTTTTTT.

The chain links TRBV4-1 to TRBJ1-2; D is unresolved. This CDR3 comprises 14 residues. V lost 1 base and J 6 bases, leaving 12 bases between the germline ends. Germline assignment: CDR1 MGHRA and CDR2 YSYEKL. CDR3 protein: CASSQVIGVHGYTF. CDR3 DNA sequence: TGCGCCAGCAGCCAAGTAATCGGCGTCCATGGCTACACCTTC.

DNA of the CDR3: TGTGCCAGTAGTATGCACATCGCTAGCGCCCTGAGCCTCGGTGAGCAGTTCTTC. Amino acid sequence: CASSMHIASALSLGEQFF. The V gene is TRBV19, the J gene TRBJ2-1; the D gene is possibly TRBD2 (6 bases). This CDR3 spans 18 amino acids. V was clipped by 3 bases and J by 9 bases, with 27 bases between them. Germline V gene data show CDR1 as LNHDA and CDR2 as SQIVND (reference sequence).

This clonotype was seen repeatedly, ten times or more. The chain employs TRBV28 and TRBJ1-5; no definite D call. Trimming shortened V by 9 bases and J by 10 bases, and 13 bases separated the two germline ends. The germline V gene has CDR1 MDHEN and CDR2 SYDVKM. This CDR3 region has 11 residues. CDR3 protein: CASPLMGPQHF. The CDR3 DNA is TGTGCCAGTCCCCTAATGGGTCCCCAGCATTTT.

The rearrangement links TRBV12-3 or TRBV12-4 to TRBJ1-4; weak D call: TRBD1 (6 bases). Trimming stripped 7 bases from V and 15 bases from J, with 27 bases between. This CDR3 is built from 15 residues. CDR3 loop: CASKEGGATNEEVFF. CDR3 nucleotide sequence: TGTGCCAGCAAAGAGGGGGGCGCAACTAATGAAGAAGTGTTTTTT.

V and J are TRBV12-5 and TRBJ2-7, with 9 bases aligning to TRBD1. The germline V gene encodes CDR1 LGHNT and CDR2 FRNRAP. The CDR3 runs 15 residues. Trimming cost V 6 bases and J 5 bases; bases outside gene matches: 11. The CDR3 DNA is TGTGCTAGTGGACCCAGGACAGGGGAACCCCACGAGCAGTACTTC. It codes for CASGPRTGEPHEQYF.

This clonotype was observed at least ten times. This rearrangement joins TRBV24-1 to TRBJ2-7; D is perhaps TRBD1 (6 bases). V dropped 11 bases and J dropped 4 bases, with 26 bases sitting between them. This CDR3 contains 16 residues. CDR1 and CDR2 (germline): KGHDR, SFDVKD. CDR3 nucleotide sequence: TGTGCCAAACATTTCCCGGACAGTCAAAGGTTGTACGAGCAGTACTTC. Its protein product is CAKHFPDSQRLYEQYF.

Comments on this clonotype: A read error may explain this, as a much larger clone is one base away. This CDR3 reads CSTSGIGLNSPLHF. The CDR3 DNA reads TGCAGTACTAGCGGGATTGGCCTTAATTCACCCCTCCACTTT. The J gene is TRBJ1-6, the V gene TRBV20-1, with D hard to call. This CDR3 region has 14 residues. CDR1 DFQATT and CDR2 SNEGSKA come from the germline V gene (reference sequence).

Remarks on this clonotype: One base away lies a much larger clone, so this may be a sequencing read error. The chain employs TRBV20-1 and TRBJ2-7; possibly TRBD2 for D (5 bases). Germline V gives CDR1 DFQATT, CDR2 SNEGSKA (reference sequence). Trimming took off 3 bases at V and 3 bases at J, with 18 bases between the two ends. The CDR3 is 15 amino acids. DNA for the CDR3: TGCAGTGCTAGTAAGGGAGCGTGGGCCCTCTACGAGCAGTACTTC. This translates into CSASKGAWALYEQYF.

Remarks on this clonotype: The germline gene is not matched at one end of the junction; a read error may be the cause. The genes are TRBV29-1 and TRBJ1-4; weak D call: TRBD1 (5 bases). Per the germline V gene, CDR1 is SQVTM and CDR2 is ANQGSEA. The CDR3 is made up of 15 amino acids. This CDR3 is CSVAGTAEGNEKQFF. CDR3 nucleotides: TGCAGCGTTGCCGGGACCGCCGAGGGTAATGAAAAACAGTTTTTT. The whole variable domain, filled in from reference TRBV29-1 and TRBJ1-4, reads SAVISQKPSRDICQRGTSLTIQCQVDSQVTMMFWYRQQPGQSLTLIATANQGSEATYESGFVIDKFPISRPNLTFSTLTVSNMSPEDSSIYLCSVAGTAEGNEKQFFGSGTQLSVL.

Worth noting for this clonotype: At one of its ends the junction is not consistent with the germline gene, which may arise from a read error. This rearrangement joins TRBV12-3 or TRBV12-4 to TRBJ2-4; D might be TRBD2 (6 bases). The CDR3 is 15 residues long. The CDR3: CASTGDWLSKNIQYF. The CDR3, as DNA: TGTGCCAGCACCGGGGACTGGCTGAGCAAAAATATTCAGTACTTC.

A word on this clonotype: A clone one base away is much larger, so this may be a read error. V is TRBV6-1 and J is TRBJ1-2; D remains ambiguous. The CDR3 contains 12 residues. Germline CDR1 MNHNS, CDR2 SASEGT. The DNA of the CDR3 is TGTGCCAGCAGTGAAATCGGATATGGCTACGCCTTC. Translated: CASSEIGYGYAF.

About this clonotype itself: One end of the junction fails to match germline, which may point to a read error. The rearrangement joins TRBV5-6 to TRBJ1-3; D not resolved. The CDR3 has 17 residues. Germline loops: CDR1 SGHDT, CDR2 YYEEEE. CDR3 residues: CANSLIEERSSGNTIYF. In nucleotides, the CDR3 is TGTGCCAACAGCTTGATCGAGGAACGCTCCTCTGGAAACACCATATATTTT.

Of note for this clonotype: The junction does not match germline at one end; this may be a read error. The V call is TRBV11-2, the J call TRBJ2-7; 9 nucleotides align to TRBD2. This CDR3 region has 17 residues. Germline V gene data show CDR1 as SGHAT and CDR2 as FQNNGV. The chain's CDR3 is CTSSPQTGGRALWEKYF. The CDR3, as DNA: TGTACCAGCAGCCCCCAGACTGGCGGGAGGGCATTGTGGGAGAAGTACTTC.

The rearrangement uses TRBV28 and TRBJ1-1; no definite D call. This CDR3 is 14 amino acids long. V lost 6 bases, J lost 1 base, and 12 bases lay in between. Germline CDR1 MDHEN, CDR2 SYDVKM. The CDR3 protein is CASRPVGSNTEAFF. The DNA for the CDR3 is TGTGCCAGCAGGCCCGTCGGGTCGAACACTGAAGCTTTCTTT.

The V and J genes are TRBV6-2 or TRBV6-3 and TRBJ2-2; weak D call: TRBD2 (5 bases). The CDR3 consists of 17 residues. V dropped 5 bases and J dropped 0 bases, with 16 bases sitting between them. Per germline, CDR1 MNHEY and CDR2 SVGEGT. The CDR3, as DNA: TGTGCCAGCAGTGCAGGCTCCGGGATTGCGAACACCGGGGAGCTGTTTTTT. Translated: CASSAGSGIANTGELFF.

Regarding this clonotype: Mismatch with germline at one junction end may stem from a read error. The genes are TRBV20-1 and TRBJ2-7; 8 bases match TRBD1. The V gene's germline CDR1 is DFQATT and CDR2 SNEGSKA (reference sequence). This CDR3 is 15 amino acids long. The CDR3 sequence: CSVRSSGGADYEHYF. CDR3 nucleotides: TGCAGTGTTAGGTCCTCAGGGGGCGCGGACTACGAGCACTACTTC.

About this clonotype: Since a much larger clone is just one base distant, this may be a read error. The chain joins TRBV6-1 to TRBJ2-1, with TRBD2 as a possible D gene (5 bases). CDR3 length: 14 amino acids. CDR1 is MNHNS, CDR2 SASEGT, per germline. V was cut by 7 bases and J by 0 bases, with 10 bases left in between. The CDR3 DNA reads as TGTGCCAGCAATGGACTCGGCTCCTACAATGAGCAGTTCTTC. Translating gives CASNGLGSYNEQFF.

As concerns this clonotype: The CDR3 carries no conserved terminal phenylalanine or tryptophan, so it likely arises from a read error. The chain links TRBV4-1 to TRBJ2-3; TRBD2 agrees at 12 bases. The CDR3 is made up of 21 amino acids. Per germline, CDR1 MGHRA and CDR2 YSYEKL. CDR3 loop: CANSQGYLAGGPTVPPDAQYS. The CDR3 bases are TGCGCCAACAGCCAAGGCTACCTAGCGGGAGGGCCCACCGTACCGCCAGATGCGCAGTATTCT.

Note on this clonotype: Given a much more abundant clone one base away, this may be a read error. V usage is TRBV20-1 and J usage is TRBJ1-4; D call uncertain. Per germline, CDR1 DFQATT and CDR2 SNEGSKA (reference sequence). The CDR3 covers 13 residues. The CDR3 protein is CSAPIGGGERLFF. The CDR3 coding sequence is TGCAGTGCCCCCATAGGCGGTGGTGAAAGACTGTTTTTT.

This sequence joins TRBV11-2 and TRBJ1-6; 9 bases fit TRBD1. Looked up from germline, CDR1 is SGHAT and CDR2 is FQNNGV. The CDR3 is 15 amino acids. With V trimmed by 5 bases and J by 17 bases, 16 bases remained unmatched. The CDR3 sequence is CASSPTTGGRSPFHF. CDR3 nucleotide sequence: TGTGCCAGCAGCCCGACGACAGGGGGACGGTCACCATTCCACTTT. Using reference TRBV11-2 and TRBJ1-6 for the parts outside the CDR3, the full variable domain is EAGVAQSPRYKIIEKRQSVAFWCNPISGHATLYWYQQILGQGPKLLIQFQNNGVVDDSQLPKDRFSAERLKGVDSTLKIQPAKLEDSAVYLCASSPTTGGRSPFHFGNGTRLTVT.

In its sample, this clonotype is medium-sized (0.01 to 0.1%). This sequence joins TRBV10-2 and TRBJ2-5; TRBD2 is a possible D gene (6 bases). This CDR3 contains 13 residues. CDR1 WSHSY and CDR2 SAAADI come from the germline V gene. The V end was cut by 2 bases, the J end by 5 bases, with 9 bases between. DNA for the CDR3: TGCGCCAGCAGTGAGCGGGAGCACGAGACCCAGTACTTC. As protein: CASSEREHETQYF.

The J gene is TRBJ2-3, the V gene TRBV6-5; D possibly uses TRBD1 or TRBD2 (6 bases each). This CDR3 is built from 15 residues. The germline V gene encodes CDR1 MNHEY and CDR2 SVGAGI. CDR3 region: CAGSLQGRPTDTQYF. The CDR3 bases are TGTGCTGGCAGTTTGCAGGGGAGGCCCACAGATACGCAGTATTTT.